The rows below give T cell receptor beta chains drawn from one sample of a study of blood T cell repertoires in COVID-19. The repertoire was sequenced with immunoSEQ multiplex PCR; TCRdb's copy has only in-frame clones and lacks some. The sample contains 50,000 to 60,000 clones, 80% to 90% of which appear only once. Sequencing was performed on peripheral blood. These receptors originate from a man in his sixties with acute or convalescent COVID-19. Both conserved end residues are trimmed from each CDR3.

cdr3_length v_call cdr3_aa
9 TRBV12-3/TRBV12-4 ASSYKNTQY
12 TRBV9 ASSQRAGGAEAF
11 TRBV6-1 ASTQRAPLEKY
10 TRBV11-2 ASSLAGIEAF
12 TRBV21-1 ASSKAQGNYGYT
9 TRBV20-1 SASTGTGAF
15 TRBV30 AWSVRVGTGSYNEQF
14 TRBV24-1 ATSDPRQGAREKLF
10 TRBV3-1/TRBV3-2 ASSQQRLGAF
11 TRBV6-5 ASIRDRATEAF
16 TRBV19 ASSILSVRVRNTGELF
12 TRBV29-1 SGGLAGGGETQY
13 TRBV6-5 ASSQTGSSTDTQY
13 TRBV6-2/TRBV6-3 ASSWDRARGNTIY
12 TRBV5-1 ASSLAGFGNTIY
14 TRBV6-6 ASRPQGRGDTDTQY
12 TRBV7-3 ASSETGAQETQY
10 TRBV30 AWSVQAGEQF
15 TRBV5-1 ASSLISTGPGIYEQY
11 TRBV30 AWTHLRNTEAF
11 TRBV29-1 SAGGNSYNEQF
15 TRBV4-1 ASSQSLTGTGDNEQF
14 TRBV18 ASSPTPHGRSYEQY
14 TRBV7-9 ASSLADRGTKSPLH
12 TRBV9 ASSADRGPDTQY
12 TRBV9 ASSVGGFGGEQY
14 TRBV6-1 ASSGLNPTLNTEAF